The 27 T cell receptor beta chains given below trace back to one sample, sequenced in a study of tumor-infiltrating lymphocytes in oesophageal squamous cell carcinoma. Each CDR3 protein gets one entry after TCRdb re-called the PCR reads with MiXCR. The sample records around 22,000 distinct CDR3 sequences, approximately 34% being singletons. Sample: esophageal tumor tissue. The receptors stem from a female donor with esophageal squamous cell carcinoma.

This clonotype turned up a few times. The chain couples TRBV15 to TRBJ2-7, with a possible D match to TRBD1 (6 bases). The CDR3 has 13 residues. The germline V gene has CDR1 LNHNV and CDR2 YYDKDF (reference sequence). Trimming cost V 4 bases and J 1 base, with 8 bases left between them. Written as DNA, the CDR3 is TGTGCCACCAGCAAGGACAGTTCCTACGAGCAGTACTTC. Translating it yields CATSKDSSYEQYF.

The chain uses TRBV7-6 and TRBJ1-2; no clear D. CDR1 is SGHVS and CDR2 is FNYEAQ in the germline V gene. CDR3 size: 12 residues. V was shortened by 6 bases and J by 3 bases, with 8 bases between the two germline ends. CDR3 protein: CASRVDYYGYTF. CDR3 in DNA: TGTGCCAGCAGGGTAGACTACTATGGCTACACCTTC.

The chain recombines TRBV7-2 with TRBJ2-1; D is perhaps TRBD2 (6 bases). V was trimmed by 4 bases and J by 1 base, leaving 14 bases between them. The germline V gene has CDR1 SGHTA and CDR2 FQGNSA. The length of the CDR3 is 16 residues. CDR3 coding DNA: TGTGCCAGCAGCTACCTTCATGGGGGGTCCTACAATGAGCAGTTCTTC. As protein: CASSYLHGGSYNEQFF. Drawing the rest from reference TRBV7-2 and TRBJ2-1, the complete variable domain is GAGVSQSPSNKVTEKGKDVELRCDPISGHTALYWYRQSLGQGLEFLIYFQGNSAPDKSGLPSDRFSAERTGGSVSTLTIQRTQQEDSAVYLCASSYLHGGSYNEQFFGPGTRLTVL.

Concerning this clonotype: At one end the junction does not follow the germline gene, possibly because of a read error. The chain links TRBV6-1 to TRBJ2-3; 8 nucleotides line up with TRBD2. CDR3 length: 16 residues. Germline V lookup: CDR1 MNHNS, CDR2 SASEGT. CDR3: CVSSEAEGGGHDTQYF. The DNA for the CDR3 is TGTGTCAGCAGTGAAGCGGAAGGCGGGGGGCATGATACGCAGTATTTT.

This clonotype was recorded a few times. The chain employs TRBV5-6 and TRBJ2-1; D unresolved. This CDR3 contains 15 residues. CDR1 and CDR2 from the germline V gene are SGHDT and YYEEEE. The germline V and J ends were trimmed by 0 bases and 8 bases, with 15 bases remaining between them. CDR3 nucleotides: TGTGCCAGCAGCTTGGCCTGGGTAACACGCGATGAGCAGTTCTTC. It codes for CASSLAWVTRDEQFF.

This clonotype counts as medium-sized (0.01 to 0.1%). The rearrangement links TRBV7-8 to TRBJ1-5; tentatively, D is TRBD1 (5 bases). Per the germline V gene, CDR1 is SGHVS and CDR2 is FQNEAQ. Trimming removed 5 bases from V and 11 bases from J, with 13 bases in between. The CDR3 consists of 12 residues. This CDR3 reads CASSDGGAAQHF. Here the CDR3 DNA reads TGTGCCAGCAGCGATGGCGGGGCAGCCCAGCATTTT.

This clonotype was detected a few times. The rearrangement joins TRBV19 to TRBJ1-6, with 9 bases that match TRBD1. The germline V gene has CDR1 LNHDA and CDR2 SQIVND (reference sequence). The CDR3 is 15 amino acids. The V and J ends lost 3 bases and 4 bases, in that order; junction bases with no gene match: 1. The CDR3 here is CASSMDRGYNSPLHF. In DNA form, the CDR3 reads TGTGCCAGTAGTATGGACAGGGGTTATAATTCACCCCTCCACTTT.

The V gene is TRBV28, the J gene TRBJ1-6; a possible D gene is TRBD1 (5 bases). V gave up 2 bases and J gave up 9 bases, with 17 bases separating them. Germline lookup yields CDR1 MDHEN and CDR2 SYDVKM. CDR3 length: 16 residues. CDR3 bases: TGTGCCAGCAGTTTAGGTGCAAGGGACTTTGGTTCACCCCTCCACTTT. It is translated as CASSLGARDFGSPLHF.

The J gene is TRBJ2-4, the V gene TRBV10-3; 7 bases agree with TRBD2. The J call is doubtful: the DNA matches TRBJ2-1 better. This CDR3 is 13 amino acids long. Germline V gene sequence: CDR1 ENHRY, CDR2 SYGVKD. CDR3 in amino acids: CAIGASGNNEQFF. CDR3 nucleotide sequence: TGTGCCATCGGCGCTAGCGGCAACAATGAGCAGTTCTTC.

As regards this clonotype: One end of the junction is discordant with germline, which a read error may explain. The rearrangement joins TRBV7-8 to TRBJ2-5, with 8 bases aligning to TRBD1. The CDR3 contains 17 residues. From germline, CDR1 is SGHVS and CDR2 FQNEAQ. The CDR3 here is CASTGGSKGSYNSPLHF. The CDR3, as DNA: TGTGCCAGTACAGGGGGATCTAAGGGCTCCTATAATTCACCCCTCCACTTC.

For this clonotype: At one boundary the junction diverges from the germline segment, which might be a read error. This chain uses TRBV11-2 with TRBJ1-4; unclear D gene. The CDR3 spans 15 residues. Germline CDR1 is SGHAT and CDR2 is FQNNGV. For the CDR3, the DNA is TGTGCCAGTAGCTTTGTGGGAGCAACTAATGAAAAACTGTTTTTT. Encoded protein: CASSFVGATNEKLFF.

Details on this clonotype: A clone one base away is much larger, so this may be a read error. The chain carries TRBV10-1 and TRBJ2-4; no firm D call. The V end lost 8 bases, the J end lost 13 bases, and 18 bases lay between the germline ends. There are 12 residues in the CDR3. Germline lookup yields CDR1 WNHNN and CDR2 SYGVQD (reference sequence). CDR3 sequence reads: CASGRVLHEQYF. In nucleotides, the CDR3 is TGCGCCAGCGGCCGAGTTCTTCATGAGCAGTACTTC.

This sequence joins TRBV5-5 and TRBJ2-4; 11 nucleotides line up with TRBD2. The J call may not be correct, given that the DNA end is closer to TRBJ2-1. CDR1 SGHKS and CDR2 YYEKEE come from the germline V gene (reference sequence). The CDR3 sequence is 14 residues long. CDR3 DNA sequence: TGTGCCAGCAGCTTGACTAGCGGGAGCGGTGAGCAGTTCTTC. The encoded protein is CASSLTSGSGEQFF.

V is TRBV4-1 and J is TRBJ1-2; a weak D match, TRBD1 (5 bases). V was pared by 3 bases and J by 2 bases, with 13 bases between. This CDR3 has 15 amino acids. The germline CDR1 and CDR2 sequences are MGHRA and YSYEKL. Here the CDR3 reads CASSQRDSQNYGYTF. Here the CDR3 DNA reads TGCGCCAGCAGCCAGAGGGACTCTCAAAACTATGGCTACACCTTC.

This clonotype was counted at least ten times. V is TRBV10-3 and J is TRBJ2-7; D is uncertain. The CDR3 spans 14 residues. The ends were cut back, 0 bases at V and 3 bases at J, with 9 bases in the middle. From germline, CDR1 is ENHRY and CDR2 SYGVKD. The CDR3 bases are TGTGCCATCAGTGAGTCCGAAGGGTTCTACGAGCAGTACTTC. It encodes CAISESEGFYEQYF.

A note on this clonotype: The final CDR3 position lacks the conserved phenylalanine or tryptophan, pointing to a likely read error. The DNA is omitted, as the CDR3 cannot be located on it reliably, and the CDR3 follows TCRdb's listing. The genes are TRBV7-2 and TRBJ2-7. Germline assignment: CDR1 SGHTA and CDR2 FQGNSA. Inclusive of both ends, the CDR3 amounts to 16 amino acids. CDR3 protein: CASSLGASSGEQYFGS.

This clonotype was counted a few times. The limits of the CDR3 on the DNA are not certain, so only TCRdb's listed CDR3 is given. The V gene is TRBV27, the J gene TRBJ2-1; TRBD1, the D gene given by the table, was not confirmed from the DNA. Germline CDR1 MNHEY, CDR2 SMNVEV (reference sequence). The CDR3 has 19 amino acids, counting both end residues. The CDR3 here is CASSLVWTPLSAVWLHLRF.

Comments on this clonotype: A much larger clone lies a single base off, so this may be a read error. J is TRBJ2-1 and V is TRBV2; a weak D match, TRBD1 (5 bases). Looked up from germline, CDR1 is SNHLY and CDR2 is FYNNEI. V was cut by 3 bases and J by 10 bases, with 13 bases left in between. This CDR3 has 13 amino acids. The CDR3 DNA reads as TGTGCCAGCAGTGACAGGGTTGGTTACGAGCAGTTCTTC. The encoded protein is CASSDRVGYEQFF.

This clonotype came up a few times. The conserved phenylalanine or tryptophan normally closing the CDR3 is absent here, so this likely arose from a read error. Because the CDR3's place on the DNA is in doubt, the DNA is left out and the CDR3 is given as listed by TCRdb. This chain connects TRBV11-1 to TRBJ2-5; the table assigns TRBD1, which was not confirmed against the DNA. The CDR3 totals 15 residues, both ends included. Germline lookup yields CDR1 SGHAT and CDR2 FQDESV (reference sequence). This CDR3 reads CASSLGEGDGYTFGS.

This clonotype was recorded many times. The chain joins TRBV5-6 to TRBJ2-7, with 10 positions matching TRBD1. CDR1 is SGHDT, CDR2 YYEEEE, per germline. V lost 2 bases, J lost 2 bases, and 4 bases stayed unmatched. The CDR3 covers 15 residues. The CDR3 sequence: CASSFRDRGPYEQYF. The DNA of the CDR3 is TGTGCCAGCAGCTTCCGGGACAGGGGTCCCTACGAGCAGTACTTC.

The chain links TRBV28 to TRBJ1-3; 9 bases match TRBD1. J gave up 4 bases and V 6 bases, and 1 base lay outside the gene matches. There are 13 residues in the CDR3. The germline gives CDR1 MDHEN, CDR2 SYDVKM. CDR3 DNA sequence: TGTGCCAGCAGGACAGGGGGGGGAAACACCATATATTTT. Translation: CASRTGGGNTIYF.

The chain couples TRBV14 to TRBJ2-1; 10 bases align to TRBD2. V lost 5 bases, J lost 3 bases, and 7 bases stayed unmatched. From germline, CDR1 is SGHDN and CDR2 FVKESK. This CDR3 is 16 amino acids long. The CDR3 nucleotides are TGTGCCAGCAGCTTGATAGCGGGAGGCTTCTACAATGAGCAGTTCTTC. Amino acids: CASSLIAGGFYNEQFF.

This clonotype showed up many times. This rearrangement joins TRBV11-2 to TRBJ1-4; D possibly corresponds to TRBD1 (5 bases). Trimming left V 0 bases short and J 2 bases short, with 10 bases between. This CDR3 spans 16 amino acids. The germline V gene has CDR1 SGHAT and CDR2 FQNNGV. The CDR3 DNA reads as TGTGCCAGCAGCTTAGATGGGGCAGGGACTAATGAAAAACTGTTTTTT. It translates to CASSLDGAGTNEKLFF.

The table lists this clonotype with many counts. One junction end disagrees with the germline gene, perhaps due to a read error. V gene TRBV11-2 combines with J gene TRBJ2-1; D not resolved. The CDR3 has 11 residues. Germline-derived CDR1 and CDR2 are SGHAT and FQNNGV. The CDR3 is CASSFGSPLHF. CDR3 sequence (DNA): TGTGCCAGCAGCTTCGGTTCACCCCTCCACTTC.

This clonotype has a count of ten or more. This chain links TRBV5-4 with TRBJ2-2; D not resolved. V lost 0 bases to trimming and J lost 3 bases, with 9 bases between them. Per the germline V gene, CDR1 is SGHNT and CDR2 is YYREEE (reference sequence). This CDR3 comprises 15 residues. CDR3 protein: CASSLAGSHTGELFF. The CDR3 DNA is TGTGCCAGCAGCTTGGCTGGCAGTCACACCGGGGAGCTGTTTTTT.

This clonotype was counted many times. In DNA form, the CDR3 reads TGTGCCAGCAGTTCTGGGACAGGGGTAAGCGAGCAGTACTTC. The encoded protein is CASSSGTGVSEQYF. The rearrangement uses TRBV6-1 and TRBJ2-7; 10 nucleotides match TRBD1. Looked up from germline, CDR1 is MNHNS and CDR2 is SASEGT. The CDR3 contains 14 residues. V was pared by 5 bases and J by 6 bases, with 7 bases of the junction left unmatched.

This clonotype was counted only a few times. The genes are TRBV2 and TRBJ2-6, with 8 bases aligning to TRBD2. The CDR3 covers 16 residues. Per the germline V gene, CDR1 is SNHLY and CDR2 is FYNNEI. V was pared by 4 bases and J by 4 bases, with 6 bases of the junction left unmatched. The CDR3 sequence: CASSGSGGVGANVLTF. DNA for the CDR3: TGTGCCAGCAGTGGATCGGGGGGGGTGGGGGCCAACGTCCTGACTTTC. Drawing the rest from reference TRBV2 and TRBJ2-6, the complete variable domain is EPEVTQTPSHQVTQMGQEVILRCVPISNHLYFYWYRQILGQKVEFLVSFYNNEISEKSEIFDDQFSVERPDGSNFTLKIRSTKLEDSAMYFCASSGSGGVGANVLTFGAGSRLTVL.